This T cell receptor (beta chain) was sequenced during a study of regulatory T cells in long-lasting Graves disease. Of note for this clonotype: Its target is unknown.

Findings of the study overall: Patients with persistent disease showed a bias toward TRBV28, TRBJ1-2 and TRBJ2-5.

As to time point: newly diagnosed GD, antithyroid drugs for less than 3 months. From RNA extracted from PBMCs, the TCR library was made. As collected, the peripheral blood samples measured about 8.1 milliliters each and went into EDTA tubes. Relying on iRepertoire HTBI primers and Arm-PCR of CDR3 regions, the team built TCR beta libraries. TCRdb independently ran MiXCR on the multiplex PCR reads; one entry per CDR3 protein. The sample includes about 620,000 distinct CDR3 sequences, about 16% of them seen just once. In germline, CDR1 is MGHDK, CDR2 SYGVNS. CDR3 length: 14 amino acids. V lost 6 bases and J 1 base, leaving 12 bases between the germline ends. The same sample was also used in a study of T cells in Graves' hyperthyroidism and ophthalmopathy.

This chain links TRBV25-1 with TRBJ1-1, with D maybe TRBD1 (5 bases). The sample in question was peripheral blood mononuclear cells (PBMCs), obtained at new diagnosis, from a patient treated with antithyroid drugs. This sequence was found in a woman aged 30 to 39 with Graves disease. The CDR3: CASSRDRPNTEAFF. Written as DNA, the CDR3 is TGTGCCAGCAGCCGCGACAGACCGAACACTGAAGCTTTCTTT.